This T cell receptor (beta chain) was documented in a study of control samples from healthy donors and cancer patients. The CDR3 sequence is 13 residues long. Trimming removed 7 bases at V and 1 base at J, with 10 bases between. From germline, CDR1 is MNHEY and CDR2 SMNVEV (reference sequence). Here immunoSEQ multiplex PCR was the method, and the copy in TCRdb shows in-frame clones only, minus some. This sample has around 51,000 clones, with about 88% found just once. Sequencing input: PBMCs. The receptor's source is a man aged 45 to 65 with head and neck cancer. The chain joins TRBV27 to TRBJ1-1, with D perhaps matching TRBD1 (6 bases). The DNA for the CDR3 is TGTGCCAGCACCAAACAGGGGAACACTGAAGCTTTCTTT. It specifies CASTKQGNTEAFF.